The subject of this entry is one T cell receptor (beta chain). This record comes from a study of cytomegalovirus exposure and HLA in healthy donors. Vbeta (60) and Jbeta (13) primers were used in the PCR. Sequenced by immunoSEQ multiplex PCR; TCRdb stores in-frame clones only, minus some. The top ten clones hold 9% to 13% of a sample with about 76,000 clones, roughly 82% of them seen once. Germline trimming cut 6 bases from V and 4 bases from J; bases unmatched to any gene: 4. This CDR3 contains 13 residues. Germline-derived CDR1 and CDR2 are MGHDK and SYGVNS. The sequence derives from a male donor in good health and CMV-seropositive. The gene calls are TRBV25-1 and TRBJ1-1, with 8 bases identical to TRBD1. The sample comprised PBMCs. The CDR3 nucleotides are TGTGCCAGCAGGTTAACAGGGGGCACTGAAGCTTTCTTT. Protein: CASRLTGGTEAFF.